The rows below give T cell receptor beta chains drawn from one sample of a study of cytomegalovirus exposure and HLA in healthy donors. Produced via immunoSEQ multiplex PCR; TCRdb's table is partial and in-frame only. The repertoire holds about 130,000 clones, with roughly 80% as singletons. Sequencing was carried out using PBMCs. The receptors derive from a boy aged 10-17 years in good health and CMV-seronegative. CDR3s include the opening cysteine and the closing phenylalanine or tryptophan. The order of the fields is J gene, D gene, V gene, clone size, CDR3 protein, CDR3 DNA. A D gene is named only where the DNA matches it firmly. Not every row has a clone size; where given, it reads once, few, many or a size class.

TRBJ1-1,.,TRBV6-1,.,CASSAPGGRTEAFF,TGTGCCAGCAGTGCTCCGGGGGGGAGAACTGAAGCTTTCTTT
TRBJ2-1,TRBD2,TRBV7-9,.,CASSLALAGGSEQFF,TGTGCCAGCAGCTTAGCCCTAGCGGGAGGGAGTGAGCAGTTCTTC
TRBJ1-2,.,TRBV7-8,few,CASSSQGIYGYTF,TGTGCCAGCAGTTCACAGGGAATCTATGGCTACACCTTC
TRBJ2-5,.,TRBV4-2,.,CASSQEGGGQETQYF,TGTGCCAGCAGCCAAGAAGGTGGCGGACAAGAGACCCAGTACTTC
TRBJ2-1,.,TRBV7-6,.,CASRPPGGNEQFF,TGTGCCAGCAGACCCCCCGGAGGTAATGAACAGTTCTTC
TRBJ1-2,TRBD1,TRBV7-9,.,CASSPDRVRSNYGYTF,TGTGCCAGCAGCCCGGACAGGGTGAGATCTAACTATGGCTACACCTTC
TRBJ1-5,.,TRBV6-1,few,CASAHSGSNQPQHF,TGTGCCAGCGCCCACAGTGGGAGCAATCAGCCCCAGCATTTT
TRBJ2-5,.,TRBV29-1,.,CSVEWTERKETQYF,TGCAGCGTTGAATGGACAGAACGTAAAGAGACCCAGTACTTC
TRBJ1-5,TRBD1,TRBV19,.,CASSMKGAGNQPQHF,TGTGCCAGTAGTATGAAGGGGGCTGGCAATCAGCCCCAGCATTTT
TRBJ1-2,.,TRBV14,.,CASSLFRESGYTF,TGTGCCAGCAGCCTTTTTCGGGAGAGCGGCTACACCTTC
TRBJ2-7,.,TRBV11-2,.,CASSLERASYEQYF,TGTGCCAGCAGCTTAGAGCGAGCTAGCTACGAGCAGTACTTC
TRBJ1-1,.,TRBV6-5,.,CASIWNTEAFF,TGTGCCAGCATCTGGAACACTGAAGCTTTCTTT
TRBJ2-7,.,TRBV4-2,once,CASSQDQSYEQYF,TGTGCCAGCAGCCAAGATCAGTCATACGAGCAGTACTTC
TRBJ2-7,.,TRBV4-2,.,CASSQARGIGYEQYF,TGTGCCAGCAGCCAAGCTCGGGGTATCGGCTACGAGCAGTACTTC
TRBJ2-3,TRBD2,TRBV7-3,.,CASSSIAGVTQYF,TGTGCCAGCAGCTCAATAGCGGGAGTGACGCAGTATTTT
TRBJ1-1,.,TRBV6-1,few,CASSEKTENEAFF,TGTGCCAGCAGTGAAAAGACGGAGAATGAAGCTTTCTTT
TRBJ2-7,TRBD2,TRBV6-1,.,CASGIRAGGYEQYF,TGTGCCAGCGGCATAAGAGCGGGAGGTTACGAGCAGTACTTC
TRBJ1-2,.,TRBV7-6,.,CASSLLGGDYGYTF,TGTGCCAGCAGCCTCCTAGGAGGCGACTATGGCTACACCTTC
TRBJ1-5,TRBD1,TRBV6-5,few,CASSTLQGSNQPQHF,TGTGCCAGCAGTACGTTACAGGGGAGCAATCAGCCCCAGCATTTT
TRBJ2-3,TRBD2,TRBV7-9,.,CASSPGTSSGDTQYF,TGTGCCAGCAGCCCCGGGACTAGCAGTGGAGATACGCAGTATTTT
TRBJ1-1,.,TRBV5-4,few,CASSLDSLNTEAFF,TGTGCCAGCAGCTTGGACAGCTTGAACACTGAAGCTTTCTTT
TRBJ1-3,.,TRBV4-1,.,CASSQEKQGLNTIYF,TGCGCCAGCAGCCAAGAGAAACAGGGTTTAAACACCATATATTTT